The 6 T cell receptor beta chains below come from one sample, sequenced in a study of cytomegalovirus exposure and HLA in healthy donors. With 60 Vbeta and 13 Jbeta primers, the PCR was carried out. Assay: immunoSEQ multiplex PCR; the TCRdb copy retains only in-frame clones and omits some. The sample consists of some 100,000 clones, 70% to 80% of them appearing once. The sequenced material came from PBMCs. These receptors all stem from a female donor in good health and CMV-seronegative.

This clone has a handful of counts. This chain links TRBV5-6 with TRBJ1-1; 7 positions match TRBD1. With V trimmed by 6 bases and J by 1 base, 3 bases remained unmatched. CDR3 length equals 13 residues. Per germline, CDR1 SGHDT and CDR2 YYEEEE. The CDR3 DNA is TGTGCCAGCAACCGACAGGGGAACACTGAAGCTTTCTTT. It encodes CASNRQGNTEAFF.

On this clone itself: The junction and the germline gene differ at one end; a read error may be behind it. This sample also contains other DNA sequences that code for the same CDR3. The CDR3 DNA sequence: TGTGCCAGCACTCCAAGGACAGGGTCCAACTACGGCTACACCTTC. The encoded protein is CASTPRTGSNYGYTF. The chain carries TRBV2 and TRBJ1-2, with 8 bases matching TRBD1. This CDR3 is 15 amino acids long. Germline values: CDR1 SNHLY, CDR2 FYNNEI.

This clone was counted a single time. As DNA, the CDR3 is TGTGCCAGCAGCTTGCAGGGTGGAAACACCATATATTTT. This translates into CASSLQGGNTIYF. The rearrangement uses TRBV5-4 and TRBJ1-3, with D perhaps matching TRBD1 (5 bases). V lost 1 base, J lost 3 bases, and 5 bases lay in between. The V gene's germline CDR1 is SGHNT and CDR2 YYREEE (reference sequence). The CDR3 is made up of 13 amino acids.

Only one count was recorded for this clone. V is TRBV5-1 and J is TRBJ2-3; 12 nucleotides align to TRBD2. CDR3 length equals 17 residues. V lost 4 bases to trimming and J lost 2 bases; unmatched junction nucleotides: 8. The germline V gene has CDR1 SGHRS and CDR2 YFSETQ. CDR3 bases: TGCGCCAGCAGCCAGACTAGCGGGGGACCCTTCACAGATACGCAGTATTTT. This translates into CASSQTSGGPFTDTQYF.

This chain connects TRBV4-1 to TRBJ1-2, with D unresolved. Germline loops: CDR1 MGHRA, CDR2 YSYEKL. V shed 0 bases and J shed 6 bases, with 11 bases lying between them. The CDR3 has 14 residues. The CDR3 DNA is TGCGCCAGCAGCCAAGATCTACAGCAGGATGGCTACACCTTC. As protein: CASSQDLQQDGYTF.

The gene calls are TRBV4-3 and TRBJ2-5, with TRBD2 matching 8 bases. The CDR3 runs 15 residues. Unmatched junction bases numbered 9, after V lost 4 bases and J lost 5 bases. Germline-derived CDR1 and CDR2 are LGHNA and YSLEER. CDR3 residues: CASSRYGGAKETQYF. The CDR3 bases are TGCGCCAGCAGCCGATACGGGGGGGCGAAGGAGACCCAGTACTTC.